The T cell receptor beta chain described here comes from a study of response to subunit inactivated influenza vaccine. Whole-study findings and limits: Only a handful of new T cells, the authors suggested, are recruited with each seasonal influenza vaccination.

The J segment lost 10 bases and the V segment lost 2 bases, leaving 2 bases of the junction unmatched. The CDR3 extends over 14 amino acids. Germline CDR1 and CDR2: LNHNV and YYDKDF (reference sequence). TCRdb processed the RT-PCR reads anew with MiXCR; each CDR3 protein has one entry. The sample gives roughly 520,000 distinct CDR3 sequences, roughly 27% of which show up once; around 1.8% is in the top ten. Notes on this clonotype: Its antigen remains unidentified.

The receptor's source is a man aged 50 to 59 who received an inactivated influenza vaccine. The chain is built from TRBV15 and TRBJ2-1; 13 nucleotides match TRBD2. The input for sequencing was CD4+ T cells sorted from PBMCs, taken roughly 5 days after vaccination. Here the CDR3 reads CATSRPGLAGEQFF. CDR3 in DNA: TGTGCCACCAGCAGACCGGGACTAGCGGGGGAGCAGTTCTTC.